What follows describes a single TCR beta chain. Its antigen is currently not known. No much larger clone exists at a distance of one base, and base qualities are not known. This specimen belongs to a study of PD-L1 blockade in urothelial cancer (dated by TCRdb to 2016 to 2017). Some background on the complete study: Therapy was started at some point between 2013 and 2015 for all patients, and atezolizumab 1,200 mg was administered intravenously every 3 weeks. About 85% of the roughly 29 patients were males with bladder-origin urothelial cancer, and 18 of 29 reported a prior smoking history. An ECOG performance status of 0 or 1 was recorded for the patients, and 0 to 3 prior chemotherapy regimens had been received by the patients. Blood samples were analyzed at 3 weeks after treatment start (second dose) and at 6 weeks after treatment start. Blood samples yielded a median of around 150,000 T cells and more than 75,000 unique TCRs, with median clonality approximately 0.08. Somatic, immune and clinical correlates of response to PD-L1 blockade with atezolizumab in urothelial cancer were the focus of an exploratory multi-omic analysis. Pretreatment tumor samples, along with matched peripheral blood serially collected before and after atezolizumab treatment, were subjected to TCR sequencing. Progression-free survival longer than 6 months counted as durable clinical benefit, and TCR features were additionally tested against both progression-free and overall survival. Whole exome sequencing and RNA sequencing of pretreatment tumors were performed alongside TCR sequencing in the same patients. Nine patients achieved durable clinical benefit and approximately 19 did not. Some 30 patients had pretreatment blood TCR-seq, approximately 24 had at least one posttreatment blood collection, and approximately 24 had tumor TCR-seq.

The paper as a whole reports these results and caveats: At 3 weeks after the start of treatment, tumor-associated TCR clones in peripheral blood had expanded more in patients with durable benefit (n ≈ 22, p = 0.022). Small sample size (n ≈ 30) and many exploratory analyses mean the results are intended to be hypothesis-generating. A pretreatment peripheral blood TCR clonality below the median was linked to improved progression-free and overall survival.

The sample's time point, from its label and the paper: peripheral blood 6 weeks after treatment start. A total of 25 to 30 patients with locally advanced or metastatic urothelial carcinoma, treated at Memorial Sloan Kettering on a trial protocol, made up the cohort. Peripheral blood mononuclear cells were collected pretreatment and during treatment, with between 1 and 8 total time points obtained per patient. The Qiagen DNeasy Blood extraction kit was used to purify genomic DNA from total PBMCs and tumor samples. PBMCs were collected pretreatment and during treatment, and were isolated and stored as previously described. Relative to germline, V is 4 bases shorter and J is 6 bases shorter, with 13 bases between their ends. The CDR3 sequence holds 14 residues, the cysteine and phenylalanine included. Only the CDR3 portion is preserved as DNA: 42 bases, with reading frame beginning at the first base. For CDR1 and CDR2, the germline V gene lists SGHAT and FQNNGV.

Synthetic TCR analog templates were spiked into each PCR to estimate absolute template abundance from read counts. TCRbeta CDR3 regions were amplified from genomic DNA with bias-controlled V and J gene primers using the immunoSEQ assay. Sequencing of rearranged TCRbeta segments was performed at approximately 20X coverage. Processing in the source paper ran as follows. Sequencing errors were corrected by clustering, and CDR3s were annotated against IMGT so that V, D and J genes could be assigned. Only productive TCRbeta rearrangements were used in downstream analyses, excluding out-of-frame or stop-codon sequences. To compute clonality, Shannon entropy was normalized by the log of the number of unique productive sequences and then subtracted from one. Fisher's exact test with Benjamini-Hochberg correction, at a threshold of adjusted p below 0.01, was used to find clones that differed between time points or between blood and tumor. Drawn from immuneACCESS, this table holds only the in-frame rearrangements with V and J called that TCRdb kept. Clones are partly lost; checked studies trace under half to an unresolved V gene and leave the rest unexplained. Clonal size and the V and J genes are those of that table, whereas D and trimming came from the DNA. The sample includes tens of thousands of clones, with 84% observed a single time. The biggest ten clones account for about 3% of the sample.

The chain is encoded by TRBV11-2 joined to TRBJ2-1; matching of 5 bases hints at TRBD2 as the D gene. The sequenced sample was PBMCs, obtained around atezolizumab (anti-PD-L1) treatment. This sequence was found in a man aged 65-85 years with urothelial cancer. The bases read TGTGCCAGCAGCTACCCCGAAGCGGTCAATGAGCAGTTCTTC. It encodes CASSYPEAVNEQFF.